This T cell receptor beta chain was profiled in a study of blood T cell repertoires in COVID-19. The CDR3 length is 14 residues. Germline V gene data show CDR1 as MNHEY and CDR2 as SMNVEV (reference sequence). With 0 bases removed from V and 8 bases from J, the gap between germline ends came to 10 bases. Profiled with immunoSEQ multiplex PCR; TCRdb holds only in-frame clones, not every one. The sample includes 150,000 to 200,000 clones, approximately 95% of them seen just once. The clonotype comes from a woman aged 45-60 years with acute or convalescent COVID-19. The sequencing input was peripheral blood. The rearrangement joins TRBV27 to TRBJ2-2; possible D gene TRBD1, 5 bases. The CDR3 DNA follows: TGTGCCAGCAGTTTATCGGGGCCCTGGGGGGAGCTGTTTTTT. As protein: CASSLSGPWGELFF.